What follows are 24 T cell receptor beta chains derived from one specimen sequenced in a study of T cells after yellow fever vaccination. TCRdb analysed the 5' RACE reads with MiXCR anew, one entry per CDR3 protein. In the table there are 400,000 to 450,000 distinct CDR3 sequences, around a sixth of which are singletons. This material consisted of PBMCs, taken before the yellow fever booster vaccination. All receptors derive from a man between 18 and 35 years old who received the YFV17D yellow fever vaccine.

The V gene is TRBV4-2, the J gene TRBJ2-3, with 7 bases identical to TRBD2. The germline V gene has CDR1 LGHNA and CDR2 YNFKEQ. This CDR3 spans 15 amino acids. After removal of 4 bases from V and 4 bases from J, the junction contained 8 bases not matched to a gene. The CDR3 bases are TGTGCCAGCAGCCCCGGACTAGTAGGCCCAGATACGCAGTATTTT. This sequence encodes CASSPGLVGPDTQYF.

Only a few counts were recorded for this clonotype. The chain links TRBV7-2 to TRBJ2-7; tentatively, D is TRBD2 (5 bases). The CDR3 runs to 14 residues. Germline CDR1 is SGHTA and CDR2 is FQGNSA. Trimming left V 3 bases short and J 3 bases short, with 12 bases between. The CDR3 is CASSFQGGLYEQYF. Written as DNA, the CDR3 is TGTGCCAGCAGCTTTCAAGGCGGGCTCTACGAGCAGTACTTC.

This clonotype was observed a handful of times. V is TRBV6-6 and J is TRBJ2-3; a possible D gene is TRBD1 (6 bases). This CDR3 comprises 14 residues. Germline values: CDR1 MNHNY, CDR2 SVGAGI (reference sequence). Trimming took off 7 bases at V and 7 bases at J, with 18 bases between the two ends. CDR3 coding DNA: TGTGCCAGCACCGACCGCCGGGGACAACATACGCAGTATTTT. This encodes CASTDRRGQHTQYF.

This clonotype came up a few times. The V call is TRBV4-1, the J call TRBJ2-7; possible D gene TRBD2, 5 bases. Trimming stripped 0 bases from V and 2 bases from J, with 8 bases between. Per the germline V gene, CDR1 is MGHRA and CDR2 is YSYEKL. CDR3 length: 14 amino acids. In DNA form, the CDR3 reads TGCGCCAGCAGCCAAGAAGGAGGTACCTACGAGCAGTACGTC. It codes for CASSQEGGTYEQYV.

The sample holds a few counts of this clonotype. The CDR3 nucleotides read TGTGCCAGCAGTCCAAGACTAGCGGGGGGAAACTACGAGCAGTACTTC. Its protein product is CASSPRLAGGNYEQYF. The chain carries TRBV12-3 or TRBV12-4 and TRBJ2-7; 13 nucleotides agree with TRBD2. V gave up 5 bases and J gave up 3 bases; unmatched junction bases: 7. This CDR3 is built from 16 residues.

This clonotype was recorded at least ten times. V usage is TRBV4-3 and J usage is TRBJ2-3; a possible D gene is TRBD2 (6 bases). V was cut by 3 bases and J by 2 bases, with 15 bases left in between. CDR3 size: 16 residues. CDR1 and CDR2 (germline): LGHNA, YSLEER. CDR3 bases: TGCGCCAGCAGCCAGCGGGGCACCATTTTCACAGATACGCAGTATTTT. It translates to CASSQRGTIFTDTQYF.

This clonotype has more than one count but fewer than ten. V and J are TRBV12-3 or TRBV12-4 and TRBJ2-1; 8 bases line up with TRBD2. J gave up 7 bases and V 5 bases, and 16 bases lay outside the gene matches. This CDR3 spans 17 amino acids. The CDR3 DNA follows: TGTGCCAGCAGTCCCGATGGAGCGGGGGCCGAAGGAAATGAGCAGTTCTTC. Translation: CASSPDGAGAEGNEQFF.

This chain uses TRBV29-1 with TRBJ2-2; D not resolved. Between the trimmed V and J ends, which lost 7 bases and 5 bases, there was a span of 8 bases. This CDR3 has 11 amino acids. Germline V gene lookup returns CDR1 SQVTM and CDR2 ANQGSEA. The CDR3 loop is CSGRWTGELFF. As DNA, the CDR3 is TGCAGCGGCCGCTGGACCGGGGAGCTGTTTTTT.

The rearrangement joins TRBV10-3 to TRBJ2-2, with D tentatively TRBD1 or TRBD2 (5 bases each). Germline-derived CDR1 and CDR2 are ENHRY and SYGVKD. The CDR3 is made up of 15 amino acids. With 7 bases removed from V and 4 bases from J, the gap between germline ends came to 16 bases. The CDR3 region has the DNA TGTGCCATCACCCCCCGGGGCCCCGGCACCGGGGAGCTGTTTTTT. Protein: CAITPRGPGTGELFF.

This clonotype was seen only a few times. V usage is TRBV7-2 and J usage is TRBJ2-5, with D perhaps being TRBD1 or TRBD2 (5 bases each). The CDR3 sequence is 12 residues long. V lost 5 bases and J lost 5, with 9 bases in between. Germline V gives CDR1 SGHTA, CDR2 FQGNSA. CDR3 amino acids: CASSRWGETQYF. CDR3 sequence (DNA): TGTGCCAGCAGCCGGTGGGGGGAGACCCAGTACTTC.

The V gene is TRBV12-3 or TRBV12-4, the J gene TRBJ2-5; TRBD2 might be the D (7 bases). The V end lost 6 bases, the J end lost 5 bases, and 19 bases lay between the germline ends. This CDR3 is 15 amino acids long. The DNA of the CDR3 is TGTGCCAGCAGCTCTCCCGGGGAGGGGGGGGAGACCCAGTACTTC. This encodes CASSSPGEGGETQYF.

This clonotype has just a few counts. The chain employs TRBV4-3 and TRBJ2-1, with D perhaps TRBD2 (5 bases). The V end lost 0 bases, the J end lost 7 bases, and 13 bases lay between the germline ends. The CDR3 extends over 15 amino acids. CDR1 is LGHNA and CDR2 is YSLEER in the germline V gene. The CDR3 sequence is CASSQDAGVWNEQFF. As DNA, the CDR3 is TGCGCCAGCAGCCAAGATGCCGGGGTGTGGAATGAGCAGTTCTTC.

The CDR3 loop is CASSSDSLHEQYF. The CDR3 DNA is TGCGCCAGCAGCTCCGACAGTCTCCACGAGCAGTACTTC. V gene TRBV5-1 combines with J gene TRBJ2-7; D perhaps matches TRBD1 (5 bases). Germline V gene lookup returns CDR1 SGHRS and CDR2 YFSETQ. CDR3 length equals 13 residues. The V and J ends lost 3 bases and 5 bases respectively, with 12 bases between them.

V usage is TRBV18 and J usage is TRBJ2-7; no definite D call. The CDR3 totals 13 residues. Looked up from germline, CDR1 is KGHSH and CDR2 is LQKENI. V was trimmed by 1 base and J by 7 bases, leaving 11 bases between them. Here the CDR3 reads CASSPLEYGEQYV. DNA for the CDR3: TGTGCCAGCTCACCACTGGAGTACGGGGAGCAGTACGTC.

The chain uses TRBV5-1 and TRBJ2-4; no firm D call. Trimming removed 0 bases at V and 7 bases at J, with 11 bases between. This CDR3 spans 14 amino acids. Germline V gene sequence: CDR1 SGHRS, CDR2 YFSETQ. CDR3 loop: CASSLGTQGNIQYF. The CDR3 nucleotides are TGCGCCAGCAGCTTGGGTACCCAAGGGAACATTCAGTACTTC.

The chain employs TRBV19 and TRBJ2-6, with D perhaps TRBD2 (5 bases). The CDR3 is made up of 16 amino acids. Germline V CDR1 and CDR2: LNHDA, SQIVND (reference sequence). V was trimmed by 8 bases and J by 0 bases, leaving 14 bases between them. CDR3 residues: CASRPLDYSGANVLTF. The CDR3 DNA reads as TGTGCCAGTCGTCCCCTCGACTACTCTGGGGCCAACGTCCTGACTTTC. Based on the CDR3 plus reference TRBV19 and TRBJ2-6, the full variable domain is DGGITQSPKYLFRKEGQNVTLSCEQNLNHDAMYWYRQDPGQGLRLIYYSQIVNDFQKGDIAEGYSVSREKKESFPLTVTSAQKNPTAFYLCASRPLDYSGANVLTFGAGSRLTVL.

The chain couples TRBV7-2 to TRBJ2-5; D remains unclear. Trimming took off 5 bases at V and 4 bases at J, with 11 bases between the two ends. The CDR3 length is 13 residues. Germline loops: CDR1 SGHTA, CDR2 FQGNSA. CDR3 in DNA: TGTGCCAGCAGCCCTGGGCTAGTAGAGACCCAGTACTTC. Encoded protein: CASSPGLVETQYF.

This chain links TRBV6-5 with TRBJ1-3; 7 bases are shared with TRBD1. V shed 2 bases, J shed 2 bases, and the junction held 0 bases outside the gene matches. Per the germline V gene, CDR1 is MNHEY and CDR2 is SVGAGI. CDR3 length: 14 amino acids. CDR3 in amino acids: CASSYRGPGNTIYF. The CDR3 DNA follows: TGTGCCAGCAGTTACAGGGGGCCTGGAAACACCATATATTTT.

This clonotype has only a few counts. The rearrangement links TRBV12-3 or TRBV12-4 to TRBJ2-6; 8 nucleotides align to TRBD2. The junction had 8 bases not matched to a gene; V was cut back by 7 bases and J by 0 bases. The CDR3 is 17 residues long. The CDR3, as DNA: TGTGCCAGCATTCCTCGGGGGGGCGGCTCTGGGGCCAACGTCCTGACTTTC. Its translation: CASIPRGGGSGANVLTF.

The chain employs TRBV7-2 and TRBJ1-2, with 7 bases matching TRBD1. J gave up 4 bases and V 4 bases, and 9 bases lay outside the gene matches. Germline V CDR1 and CDR2: SGHTA, FQGNSA. This CDR3 is built from 15 residues. CDR3 loop: CASSSRPDRAYGYTF. CDR3 in DNA: TGTGCCAGCAGCTCCCGCCCAGACAGGGCCTATGGCTACACCTTC.

Many counts were recorded for this clonotype. V usage is TRBV4-3 and J usage is TRBJ2-3; D is ambiguous. This CDR3 comprises 14 residues. The germline gives CDR1 LGHNA, CDR2 YSLEER. V lost 0 bases and J 4 bases, leaving 8 bases between the germline ends. The CDR3 region has the DNA TGCGCCAGCAGCCAAGATAGGCTCGCAGATACGCAGTATTTT. Encoded protein: CASSQDRLADTQYF.

This clonotype showed up just a few times. The rearrangement links TRBV18 to TRBJ2-1; 12 bases align to TRBD2. Looked up from germline, CDR1 is KGHSH and CDR2 is LQKENI. The CDR3 has 15 amino acids. Trimming took 6 bases from V and 5 from J; bases not matched to a gene: 5. CDR3 amino acids: CASSRTSGVNNEQFF. CDR3 in DNA: TGTGCCAGCTCGCGGACTAGCGGGGTAAACAATGAGCAGTTCTTC.

The gene calls are TRBV11-1 and TRBJ2-5; D is ambiguous. From germline, CDR1 is SGHAT and CDR2 FQDESV (reference sequence). This CDR3 comprises 15 residues. The ends were cut back, 0 bases at V and 0 bases at J, with 8 bases in the middle. CDR3 amino acids: CASSLASDYQETQYF. CDR3 DNA sequence: TGTGCCAGCAGCTTAGCCTCCGACTACCAAGAGACCCAGTACTTC.

The chain is built from TRBV27 and TRBJ2-7, with D hard to call. V lost 4 bases to trimming and J lost 6 bases, with 16 bases between them. From germline, CDR1 is MNHEY and CDR2 SMNVEV (reference sequence). CDR3 size: 14 residues. In DNA form, the CDR3 reads TGTGCCAGCAGTTCGGCTGGATCCCCCGTCGAGCAGTACTTC. It yields the protein CASSSAGSPVEQYF.